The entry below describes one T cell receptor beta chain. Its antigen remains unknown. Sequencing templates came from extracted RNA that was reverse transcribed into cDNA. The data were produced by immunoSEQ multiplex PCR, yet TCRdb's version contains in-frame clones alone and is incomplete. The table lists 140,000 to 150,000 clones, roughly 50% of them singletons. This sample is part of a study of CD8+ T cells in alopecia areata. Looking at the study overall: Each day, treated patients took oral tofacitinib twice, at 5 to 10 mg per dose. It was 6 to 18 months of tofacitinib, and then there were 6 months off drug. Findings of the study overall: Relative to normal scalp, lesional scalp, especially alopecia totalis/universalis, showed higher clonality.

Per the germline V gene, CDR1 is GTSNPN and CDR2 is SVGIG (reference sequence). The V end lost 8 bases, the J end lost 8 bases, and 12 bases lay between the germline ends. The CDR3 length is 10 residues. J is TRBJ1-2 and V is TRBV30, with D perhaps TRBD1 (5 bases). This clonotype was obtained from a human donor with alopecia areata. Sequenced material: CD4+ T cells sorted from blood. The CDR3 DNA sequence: TGTGCCCTGGGACCAGGGGGCTACACCTTC. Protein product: CALGPGGYTF.